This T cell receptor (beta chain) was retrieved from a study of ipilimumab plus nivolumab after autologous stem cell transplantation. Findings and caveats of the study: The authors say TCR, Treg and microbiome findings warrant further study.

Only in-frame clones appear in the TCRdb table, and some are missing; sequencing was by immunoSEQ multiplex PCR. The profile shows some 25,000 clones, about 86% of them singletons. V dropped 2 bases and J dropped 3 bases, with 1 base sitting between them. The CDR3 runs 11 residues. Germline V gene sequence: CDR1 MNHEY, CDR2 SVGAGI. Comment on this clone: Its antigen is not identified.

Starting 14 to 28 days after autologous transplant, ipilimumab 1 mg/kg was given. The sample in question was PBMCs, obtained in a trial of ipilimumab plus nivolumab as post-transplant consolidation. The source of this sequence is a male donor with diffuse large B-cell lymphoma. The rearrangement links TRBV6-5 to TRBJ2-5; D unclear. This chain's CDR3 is CASSYEETQYF. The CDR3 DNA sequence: TGTGCCAGCAGTTACGAAGAGACCCAGTACTTC.